These 31 T cell receptor beta chains came from one sample sequenced in a study of regulatory T cells in long-lasting Graves disease (dated by TCRdb to the early 2020s). This specimen's time point label, per the study, means: persistent/refractory GD, antithyroid drugs over 5 years with positive TRAb. For both TCR sequencing and RNA sequencing, RNA was extracted from PBMCs using TRIzol. Library creation used multiplex PCR. Sequencing was carried out with an Illumina HiSeq 4000. CDR3 regions were amplified by Arm-PCR with iRepertoire HTBI primers to construct TCR beta libraries. Using fastp trimming at Q25 and MiXCR clonotype assembly, TCRdb reanalyzed the public sequencing data and kept in-frame beta chains. Rows are combined by CDR3 protein, so each entry shows the most common genes and DNA. Present in this sample are about 660,000 distinct CDR3 sequences, around 30% of which were seen just once. Under 50% of the sample comes from the top ten.

The sample consisted of peripheral blood mononuclear cells (PBMCs), taken when the disease was refractory, from a patient treated with antithyroid drugs. The receptors derive from a female donor with Graves disease.

V gene TRBV5-5 combines with J gene TRBJ1-5; D remains ambiguous. The CDR3 spans 13 residues. V was pared by 2 bases and J by 3 bases, with 6 bases between. The germline V gene encodes CDR1 SGHKS and CDR2 YYEKEE (reference sequence). The CDR3 DNA reads TGTGCCAGCAGCTTAAACACCAATCAGCCCCAGCATTTT. Protein: CASSLNTNQPQHF.

This clonotype has just a few counts. This rearrangement joins TRBV5-4 to TRBJ2-5; tentative D call: TRBD1 (6 bases). The germline V gene has CDR1 SGHNT and CDR2 YYREEE (reference sequence). V was shortened by 3 bases and J by 2 bases, with 11 bases between the two germline ends. CDR3 size: 14 residues. CDR3 sequence: CASSSQGMQETQYF. The CDR3 coding sequence is TGTGCCAGCAGCTCACAGGGTATGCAAGAGACCCAGTACTTC.

This clonotype was observed a few times. The gene calls are TRBV5-6 and TRBJ1-4; a weak D match, TRBD1 (6 bases). The CDR3 is 14 amino acids. Trimming took off 4 bases at V and 8 bases at J, with 15 bases between the two ends. Germline lookup yields CDR1 SGHDT and CDR2 YYEEEE. The CDR3 loop reads CASSKGTIGEKLFF. The CDR3 DNA reads TGTGCCAGCAGCAAAGGGACAATCGGGGAAAAACTGTTTTTT.

This clonotype has only a few counts. The DNA for the CDR3 is TGTGCCAGCAGCTCTCGGAGGGCCTTTGGCTATGGCTACACCTTC. Its translation: CASSSRRAFGYGYTF. V and J are TRBV7-2 and TRBJ1-2; D is ambiguous. This CDR3 contains 15 residues. Trimming removed 4 bases from V and 4 bases from J, with 16 bases in between. Per the germline V gene, CDR1 is SGHTA and CDR2 is FQGNSA.

This chain links TRBV10-3 with TRBJ1-6; tentatively, D is TRBD1 (5 bases). Germline loops: CDR1 ENHRY, CDR2 SYGVKD. The CDR3 spans 12 residues. Trimming cost V 5 bases and J 8 bases, with 7 bases left between them. CDR3 coding DNA: TGTGCCATCAGTACGGGGGATTCACCCCTCCACTTT. Its translation is CAISTGDSPLHF.

The chain combines TRBV10-2 with TRBJ1-6; D unresolved. Trimming took 7 bases from V and 7 from J, leaving 17 bases between them. The length of the CDR3 is 15 residues. Germline V CDR1 and CDR2: WSHSY, SAAADI. CDR3 residues: CASTAGRIENSPLHF. DNA for the CDR3: TGCGCCAGCACGGCCGGGAGGATCGAGAATTCACCCCTCCACTTT.

The chain employs TRBV5-1 and TRBJ1-1; D not certain. Between the trimmed V and J ends, which lost 2 bases and 4 bases, there was a span of 12 bases. There are 14 residues in the CDR3. Germline CDR1 is SGHRS and CDR2 is YFSETQ. The CDR3 bases are TGCGCCAGCAGCTTTTCGGGCGGAGGCACTGAAGCTTTCTTT. This gives the protein CASSFSGGGTEAFF.

The V call is TRBV12-3 or TRBV12-4, the J call TRBJ1-2; D possibly corresponds to TRBD1 (6 bases). This CDR3 has 14 amino acids. V was shortened by 6 bases and J by 0 bases, with 11 bases between the two germline ends. The CDR3 nucleotides read TGTGCCAGCAGCTACGGGACACCTAACTATGGCTACACCTTC. This translates into CASSYGTPNYGYTF.

The V gene is TRBV12-3 or TRBV12-4, the J gene TRBJ2-7; unclear D gene. Trimming removed 5 bases at V and 3 bases at J, with 11 bases between. The CDR3 is 13 residues long. The CDR3, as DNA: TGTGCCAGCAGTCAGCGCACCGTCTACGAGCAGTACTTC. Its translation: CASSQRTVYEQYF.

This clonotype was recorded at least ten times. The V call is TRBV28, the J call TRBJ1-2; D gene uncertain. Between the trimmed V and J ends, which lost 2 bases and 5 bases, there was a span of 3 bases. The CDR3 is made up of 11 amino acids. Germline CDR1 and CDR2: MDHEN and SYDVKM. In DNA, the CDR3 is TGTGCCAGCAGTTTAGCTTATGGCTACACCTTC. Its protein product is CASSLAYGYTF.

The CDR3 DNA sequence: TGTGCCAGCAGCCCCGGGACAGGGGTCTCGGAGACCCAGTACTTC. Protein sequence: CASSPGTGVSETQYF. The chain employs TRBV5-6 and TRBJ2-5; the match to TRBD1 covers 10 bases. Germline V CDR1 and CDR2: SGHDT, YYEEEE. Trimming removed 4 bases from V and 5 bases from J; junction bases left unmatched: 8. The CDR3 totals 15 residues.

The chain couples TRBV14 to TRBJ2-4; D unclear. Germline V gene sequence: CDR1 SGHDN, CDR2 FVKESK. Trimming removed 4 bases from V and 1 base from J, with 8 bases in between. The CDR3 runs to 14 residues. The CDR3 sequence is CASSPYGAKNIQYF. CDR3 bases: TGTGCCAGCAGCCCGTACGGGGCCAAAAACATTCAGTACTTC.

This clonotype was found a few times. This chain uses TRBV30 with TRBJ1-2; 9 bases fit TRBD1. Germline loops: CDR1 GTSNPN, CDR2 SVGIG (reference sequence). This CDR3 has 12 amino acids. The ends lost 6 bases at V and 4 bases at J; junction bases unmatched: 3. In nucleotides, the CDR3 is TGTGCCTGCTCGGGACAGGGCTATGGCTACACCTTC. Translation gives CACSGQGYGYTF.

This clonotype was found a few times. The V gene is TRBV20-1, the J gene TRBJ1-5, with a tentative D call TRBD1 (6 bases). This CDR3 is 14 amino acids long. V was pared by 3 bases and J by 5 bases, with 14 bases between. CDR1 is DFQATT, CDR2 SNEGSKA, per germline (reference sequence). This CDR3 reads CSARPDSEDQPQHF. CDR3 nucleotide sequence: TGCAGTGCTAGGCCGGACAGCGAGGATCAGCCCCAGCATTTT.

This clonotype was found a few times. The rearrangement joins TRBV27 to TRBJ2-4; TRBD1 aligns across 7 bases. Germline V lookup: CDR1 MNHEY, CDR2 SMNVEV (reference sequence). The V and J ends lost 3 bases and 0 bases, in that order; junction bases with no gene match: 8. CDR3 size: 17 residues. CDR3 protein: CASSFYRQGLAKNIQYF. The DNA for the CDR3 is TGTGCCAGCAGTTTCTATCGACAGGGCTTAGCCAAAAACATTCAGTACTTC.

The gene calls are TRBV7-3 and TRBJ1-3; D uncertain. The CDR3 length is 16 residues. V was trimmed by 4 bases and J by 3 bases, leaving 16 bases between them. Germline V gene lookup returns CDR1 SGHTA and CDR2 FQGTGA. Written as DNA, the CDR3 is TGTGCCAGCAGCTCCTCTCCTTCTACGGGTGGAAACACCATATATTTT. Residues: CASSSSPSTGGNTIYF.

In its sample, this clonotype was seen a few times. The rearrangement links TRBV28 to TRBJ1-4; D might be TRBD1 (5 bases). V gave up 5 bases and J gave up 7 bases, with 17 bases separating them. This CDR3 comprises 15 residues. The germline gives CDR1 MDHEN, CDR2 SYDVKM. CDR3 sequence: CASSPQVVIGEKLFF. CDR3 in DNA: TGTGCCAGCAGTCCACAGGTGGTCATAGGTGAAAAACTGTTTTTT.

This clonotype was recorded many times. The chain is built from TRBV28 and TRBJ2-7; no firm D call. Trimming removed 7 bases from V and 7 bases from J, with 14 bases in between. The CDR3 runs 12 residues. Germline assignment: CDR1 MDHEN and CDR2 SYDVKM. The CDR3 loop reads CASTSDLREQYF. The CDR3 DNA sequence: TGTGCCAGCACCTCCGACCTCAGGGAGCAGTACTTC.

This clonotype turned up a few times. The rearrangement uses TRBV20-1 and TRBJ1-2, with D tentatively TRBD1 (6 bases). Germline loops: CDR1 DFQATT, CDR2 SNEGSKA (reference sequence). Trimming removed 6 bases at V and 2 bases at J, with 16 bases between. The CDR3 length is 14 residues. This chain's CDR3 is CSAPTGFRNYGYTF. The CDR3 DNA reads TGCAGTGCGCCAACAGGGTTCCGGAACTATGGCTACACCTTC.

This clonotype was observed a handful of times. The V call is TRBV29-1, the J call TRBJ2-7; no clear D. V shed 6 bases and J shed 2 bases, with 8 bases lying between them. The germline V gene has CDR1 SQVTM and CDR2 ANQGSEA. This CDR3 comprises 11 residues. The CDR3 nucleotides are TGCAGCGTGGATACAGCCTACGAGCAGTACTTC. Protein product: CSVDTAYEQYF.

This clonotype was seen a handful of times. The rearrangement links TRBV6-2 or TRBV6-3 to TRBJ1-1, with D maybe TRBD1 (5 bases). Germline V gives CDR1 MNHEY, CDR2 SVGEGT. The V end was cut by 7 bases, the J end by 4 bases, with 40 bases between. CDR3 length: 22 amino acids. This CDR3 reads CASNTRGVGRRDGASSATEAFF. The CDR3 DNA follows: TGTGCCAGCAACACAAGGGGAGTAGGCCGACGGGACGGAGCTTCAAGCGCCACTGAAGCTTTCTTT.

The chain links TRBV3-1 to TRBJ2-2, with a possible D match to TRBD1 (5 bases). Germline V gene sequence: CDR1 LGHDT, CDR2 YNNKEL (reference sequence). CDR3 size: 16 residues. The V and J ends lost 1 base and 1 base respectively, with 10 bases between them. The CDR3 bases are TGTGCCAGCAGCCAAGCCCAGGGAAGGAACACCGGGGAGCTGTTTTTT. Residues: CASSQAQGRNTGELFF.

The genes are TRBV20-1 and TRBJ2-2, with 7 bases lining up with TRBD2. This CDR3 is built from 13 residues. J lost 4 bases, V lost 3 bases, and 2 bases had no gene match. In germline, CDR1 is DFQATT, CDR2 SNEGSKA (reference sequence). The CDR3 nucleotides are TGCAGTGCTAGCGGGAGGTCCACCGGGGAGCTGTTTTTT. This codes for CSASGRSTGELFF.

This clonotype came up many times. Possible read error: a much larger clone is one base away. V gene TRBV27 combines with J gene TRBJ1-1; D is uncertain. The CDR3 runs 13 residues. From germline, CDR1 is MNHEY and CDR2 SMNVEV (reference sequence). V was cut by 4 bases and J by 1 base, with 7 bases left in between. CDR3 nucleotides: TGTGCCAGCAGTTGGGCGGAGAACACTGAAGCTTTCTTT. This gives the protein CASSWAENTEAFF.

The chain is built from TRBV11-3 and TRBJ2-1; 7 bases are a match to TRBD2. After removal of 5 bases from V and 0 bases from J, the junction contained 10 bases not matched to a gene. Germline CDR1 and CDR2: SGHNT and YENEEA. This CDR3 has 17 residues. The CDR3 nucleotides read TGTGCCAGCAGCCCCCGTAGGACTAGGAGCTCCTACAATGAGCAGTTCTTC. Its protein product is CASSPRRTRSSYNEQFF.

This chain uses TRBV7-9 with TRBJ1-2; 8 nucleotides align to TRBD1. V gave up 3 bases and J gave up 2 bases; unmatched junction bases: 5. There are 15 residues in the CDR3. Germline V CDR1 and CDR2: SEHNR, FQNEAQ (reference sequence). The CDR3 sequence is CASSFGQGKNYGYTF. The CDR3 bases are TGTGCCAGCAGCTTCGGACAGGGAAAGAACTATGGCTACACCTTC.

The V call is TRBV6-5, the J call TRBJ2-7, with D perhaps given as TRBD1 or TRBD2 (5 bases each). CDR1 and CDR2 from the germline V gene are MNHEY and SVGAGI. V was trimmed by 4 bases and J by 1 base, leaving 8 bases between them. This CDR3 has 13 residues. This CDR3 reads CASSWGKSYEQYF. Written as DNA, the CDR3 is TGTGCCAGCAGTTGGGGGAAATCCTACGAGCAGTACTTC.

The rearrangement links TRBV28 to TRBJ2-7, with TRBD2 identical over 9 bases. Germline CDR1 reads MDHEN; CDR2 reads SYDVKM. Trimming removed 6 bases from V and 0 bases from J; junction bases left unmatched: 9. The CDR3 consists of 16 residues. For the CDR3, the DNA is TGTGCCAGCAGCCCACTAGCGGGCTTAAGCTCCTACGAGCAGTACTTC. Protein product: CASSPLAGLSSYEQYF. The full variable domain, rest sourced from reference TRBV28 and TRBJ2-7, is DVKVTQSSRYLVKRTGEKVFLECVQDMDHENMFWYRQDPGLGLRLIYFSYDVKMKEKGDIPEGYSVSREKKERFSLILESASTNQTSMYLCASSPLAGLSSYEQYFGPGTRLTVT.

The chain joins TRBV16 to TRBJ1-5; 7 nucleotides agree with TRBD1. CDR3 length equals 17 residues. The germline CDR1 and CDR2 sequences are KGHSY and FQNENV. Unmatched junction bases numbered 7, after V lost 0 bases and J lost 2 bases. CDR3 sequence: CASSQSLTGLGNQPQHF. The CDR3 nucleotides are TGTGCCAGCAGCCAATCGTTGACAGGGTTGGGCAATCAGCCCCAGCATTTT.

Ten or more counts support this clonotype. The chain combines TRBV6-2 or TRBV6-3 with TRBJ1-2; 12 nucleotides line up with TRBD1. CDR1 is MNHEY, CDR2 SVGEGT, per germline. CDR3 size: 17 residues. The J segment lost 4 bases and the V segment lost 5 bases, leaving 11 bases of the junction unmatched. The CDR3 DNA follows: TGTGCCAGCAGTAAAGCGGGACAGGGGGCGCAAGGCTATGGCTACACCTTC. Residues: CASSKAGQGAQGYGYTF.

This chain connects TRBV10-3 to TRBJ2-7; 11 nucleotides align to TRBD1. CDR3 length: 13 residues. The germline V gene has CDR1 ENHRY and CDR2 SYGVKD. The CDR3, as DNA: TGTGCCATCAGTGAGGGACAGGGGGCCATACTATCGGTC. It specifies CAISEGQGAILSV.